The 5 T cell receptor beta chains presented below share a single source sample, sequenced in a study of human T cells and chemical hapten exposure. Each CDR3 protein is one row after TCRdb ran MiXCR on the RACE reads. The sample consists of fewer than 85,000 distinct CDR3 sequences, around a tenth of them appearing once. Time point given: patch test 2, 6 weeks after DPC sensitization. As for treatment: therapeutic diphenylcyclopropenone sensitization with weekly scalp DPC. The sequencing used whole blood, collected in connection with sensitization to the hapten diphenylcyclopropenone (DPC). The receptors were sampled from a man between 18 and 29 years old with alopecia areata. Some clones in this sample may be carry-over from other donors' samples.

This clonotype was picked up a small number of times. The gene calls are TRBV11-2 and TRBJ1-4; D remains unclear. The V end lost 0 bases, the J end lost 8 bases, and 13 bases lay between the germline ends. The CDR3 covers 15 residues. Germline CDR1 is SGHAT and CDR2 is FQNNGV. This chain's CDR3 is CASSLDLGVSEKLFF. CDR3 sequence (DNA): TGTGCCAGCAGCTTAGATCTTGGCGTGAGCGAAAAACTGTTTTTT.

The sample holds many counts of this clonotype. The rearrangement links TRBV11-2 to TRBJ1-2; D remains ambiguous. V dropped 4 bases and J dropped 0 bases, with 12 bases sitting between them. The CDR3 totals 15 residues. CDR1 SGHAT and CDR2 FQNNGV come from the germline V gene. The CDR3 nucleotides read TGTGCCAGCAGCTCCAGACCGGGATCTAACTATGGCTACACCTTC. Protein sequence: CASSSRPGSNYGYTF.

This clonotype was counted at least ten times. The J gene is TRBJ2-2, the V gene TRBV11-2; D remains ambiguous. Trimming cost V 3 bases and J 8 bases, with 22 bases left between them. The CDR3 has 17 residues. Germline loops: CDR1 SGHAT, CDR2 FQNNGV. The CDR3 reads CASSFRPGPRLEGELFF. The CDR3 nucleotides read TGTGCCAGCAGCTTTCGACCAGGTCCGCGGTTGGAGGGGGAGCTGTTTTTT.

This clonotype was detected many times. The chain carries TRBV11-2 and TRBJ2-4; D remains unclear. The CDR3 extends over 15 amino acids. Germline loops: CDR1 SGHAT, CDR2 FQNNGV. Trimming took off 5 bases at V and 0 bases at J, with 11 bases between the two ends. CDR3 residues: CASSPRTLAKNIQYF. Here the CDR3 DNA reads TGTGCCAGCAGCCCACGGACGTTAGCCAAAAACATTCAGTACTTC.

The sample holds many counts of this clonotype. Here the CDR3 reads CASSFGAPGEQYF. DNA for the CDR3: TGCGCCAGCAGCTTTGGTGCACCGGGCGAGCAGTACTTC. This chain links TRBV5-1 with TRBJ2-7; D is uncertain. The CDR3 sequence is 13 residues long. Trimming left V 2 bases short and J 6 bases short, with 12 bases between. Germline V lookup: CDR1 SGHRS, CDR2 YFSETQ.